This is a list of T cell receptor beta chains from one sample in a study of T-cell reconstitution after alpha-beta-depleted transplantation in children. TCRdb processed the PCR reads anew with MiXCR; each CDR3 protein has one entry. The sample consists of around 600,000 distinct CDR3 sequences, approximately 22% of them appearing once. The starting material was PBMCs, mostly from graft donor cells, obtained 360 days after TCRalphabeta/CD19-depleted stem cell transplant. Every receptor here comes from a boy in the first two years of life who had a stem cell transplant for acute myeloid leukemia, so the T cells may come from the graft donor. Both conserved end residues are part of each CDR3. A D gene is named only where the DNA matches it firmly. Expanded clones are given a class, and other clones once, few, many or no size at all.

clone_size,j_call,v_call,d_call,cdr3_aa,cdr3_nt
few,TRBJ2-1,TRBV20-1,.,CSARRGDYIYNEQFF,TGCAGTGCTAGGAGAGGAGACTACATATACAATGAGCAGTTCTTC
.,TRBJ2-3,TRBV20-1,TRBD2,CSARGGERATDTQYF,TGCAGTGCTAGGGGAGGGGAGCGGGCCACAGATACGCAGTATTTT
few,TRBJ2-1,TRBV20-1,TRBD1,CSTGTGSGNEQFF,TGCAGTACCGGGACAGGGAGCGGCAATGAGCAGTTCTTC
.,TRBJ2-7,TRBV15,.,CATSRDSSGSYEQYF,TGTGCCACCAGCAGAGATAGTAGTGGCTCCTACGAGCAGTACTTC
few,TRBJ2-1,TRBV12-3/TRBV12-4,TRBD2,CASSIIAGTGDEQFF,TGTGCCAGCAGTATTATAGCGGGGACCGGGGATGAGCAGTTCTTC
.,TRBJ2-1,TRBV27,.,CASSKTGNEQFF,TGTGCCAGCAGCAAAACCGGGAATGAGCAGTTCTTC
few,TRBJ2-7,TRBV15,.,CATSRDIARRFGDEQYF,TGTGCCACCAGCAGAGATATAGCGAGGCGGTTTGGGGACGAGCAGTACTTC
many,TRBJ2-3,TRBV25-1,.,CASSEWRGTTSTDTQYF,TGTGCCAGCAGTGAATGGAGGGGCACAACTAGCACAGATACGCAGTATTTT
many,TRBJ1-2,TRBV12-3/TRBV12-4,TRBD1,CASSLDRGYGYTF,TGTGCCAGCAGTTTGGACAGGGGATATGGCTACACCTTC
few,TRBJ2-2,TRBV18,TRBD1,CASSPIYGQGATGELFF,TGTGCCAGCTCACCCATCTACGGACAGGGGGCGACCGGGGAGCTGTTTTTT
.,TRBJ1-5,TRBV20-1,.,CSATMDRYNQPQHF,TGCAGTGCTACTATGGACAGATACAATCAGCCCCAGCATTTT
few,TRBJ1-1,TRBV12-3/TRBV12-4,.,CASSFVTQTNTEAFF,TGTGCCAGCAGTTTTGTAACGCAAACGAACACTGAAGCTTTCTTT
few,TRBJ2-7,TRBV30,TRBD1,CAWRTGPPGEQYF,TGTGCCTGGAGGACAGGGCCTCCAGGGGAGCAGTACTTC
few,TRBJ1-6,TRBV28,.,CASSFRRDSPLHF,TGTGCCAGCAGTTTCAGGAGGGACTCACCCCTCCACTTT
.,TRBJ2-2,TRBV20-1,.,CSGVAGTGTGELFF,TGCAGTGGGGTGGCGGGAACGGGCACCGGGGAGCTGTTTTTT
.,TRBJ2-5,TRBV20-1,TRBD2,CSARDWSGGLETQYF,TGCAGTGCTAGAGATTGGTCGGGGGGGCTGGAGACCCAGTACTTC